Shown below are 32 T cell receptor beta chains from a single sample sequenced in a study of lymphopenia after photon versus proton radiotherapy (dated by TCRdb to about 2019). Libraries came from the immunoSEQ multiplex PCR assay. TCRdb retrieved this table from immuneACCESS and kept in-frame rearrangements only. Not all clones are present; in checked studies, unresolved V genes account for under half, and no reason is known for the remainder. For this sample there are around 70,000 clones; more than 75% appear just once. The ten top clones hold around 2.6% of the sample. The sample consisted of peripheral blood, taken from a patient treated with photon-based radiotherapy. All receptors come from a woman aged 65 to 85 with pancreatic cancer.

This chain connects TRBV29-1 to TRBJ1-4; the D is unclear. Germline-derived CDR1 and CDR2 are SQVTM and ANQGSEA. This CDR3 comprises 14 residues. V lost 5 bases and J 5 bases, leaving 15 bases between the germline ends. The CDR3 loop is CSVYGTNANEKLFF. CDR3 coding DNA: TGCAGCGTTTACGGTACCAACGCCAATGAAAAACTGTTTTTT. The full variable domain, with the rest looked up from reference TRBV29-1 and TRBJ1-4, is SAVISQKPSRDICQRGTSLTIQCQVDSQVTMMFWYRQQPGQSLTLIATANQGSEATYESGFVIDKFPISRPNLTFSTLTVSNMSPEDSSIYLCSVYGTNANEKLFFGSGTQLSVL.

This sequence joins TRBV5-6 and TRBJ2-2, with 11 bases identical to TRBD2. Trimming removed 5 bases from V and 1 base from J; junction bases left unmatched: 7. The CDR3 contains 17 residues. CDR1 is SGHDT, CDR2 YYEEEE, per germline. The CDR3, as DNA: TGTGCCAGCAGTAATTACGGACTAGCGGGGAACACCGGGGAGCTGTTTTTT. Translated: CASSNYGLAGNTGELFF.

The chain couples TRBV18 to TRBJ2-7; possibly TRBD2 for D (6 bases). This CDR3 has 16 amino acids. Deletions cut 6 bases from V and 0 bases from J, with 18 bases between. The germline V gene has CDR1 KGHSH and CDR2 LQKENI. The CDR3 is CASSQLGGGTSYEQYF. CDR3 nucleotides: TGTGCCAGCTCCCAACTAGGTGGGGGGACCTCCTACGAGCAGTACTTC.

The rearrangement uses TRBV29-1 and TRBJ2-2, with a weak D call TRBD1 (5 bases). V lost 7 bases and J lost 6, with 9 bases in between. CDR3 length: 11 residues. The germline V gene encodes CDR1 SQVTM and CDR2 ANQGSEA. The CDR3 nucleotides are TGCAGCGGTAGGGGCTCCGGGGAGCTGTTTTTT. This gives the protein CSGRGSGELFF.

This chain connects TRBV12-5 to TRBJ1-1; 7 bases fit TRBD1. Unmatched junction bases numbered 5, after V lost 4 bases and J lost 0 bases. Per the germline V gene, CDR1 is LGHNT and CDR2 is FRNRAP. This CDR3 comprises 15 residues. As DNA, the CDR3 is TGTGCTAGTGGTTCGGGACAGATCATGAACACTGAAGCTTTCTTT. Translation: CASGSGQIMNTEAFF.

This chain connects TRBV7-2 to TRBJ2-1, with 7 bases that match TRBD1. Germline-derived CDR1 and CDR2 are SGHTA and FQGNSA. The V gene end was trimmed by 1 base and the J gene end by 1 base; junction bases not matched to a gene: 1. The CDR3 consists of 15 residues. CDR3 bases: TGTGCCAGCAGCTTAGTACAGGGGTCCTACAATGAGCAGTTCTTC. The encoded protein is CASSLVQGSYNEQFF.

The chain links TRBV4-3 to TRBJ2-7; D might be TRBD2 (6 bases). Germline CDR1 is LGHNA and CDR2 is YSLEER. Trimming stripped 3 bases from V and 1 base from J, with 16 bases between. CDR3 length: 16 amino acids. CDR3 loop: CASSQFFGSGSYEQYF. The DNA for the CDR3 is TGCGCCAGCAGCCAGTTTTTCGGGAGTGGGTCCTACGAGCAGTACTTC.

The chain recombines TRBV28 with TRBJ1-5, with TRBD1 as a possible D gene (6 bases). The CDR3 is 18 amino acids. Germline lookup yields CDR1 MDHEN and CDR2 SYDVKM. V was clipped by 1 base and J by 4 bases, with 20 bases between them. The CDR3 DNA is TGTGCCAGCAGTTTATTGGGAATAAGGGAGGGGGGGAATCAGCCCCAGCATTTT. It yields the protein CASSLLGIREGGNQPQHF.

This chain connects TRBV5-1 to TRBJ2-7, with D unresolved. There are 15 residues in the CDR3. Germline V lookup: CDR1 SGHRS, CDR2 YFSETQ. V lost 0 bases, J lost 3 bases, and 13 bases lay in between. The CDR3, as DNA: TGCGCCAGCAGCTTGGCGGTAGAAAAGGGCTACGAGCAGTACTTC. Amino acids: CASSLAVEKGYEQYF.

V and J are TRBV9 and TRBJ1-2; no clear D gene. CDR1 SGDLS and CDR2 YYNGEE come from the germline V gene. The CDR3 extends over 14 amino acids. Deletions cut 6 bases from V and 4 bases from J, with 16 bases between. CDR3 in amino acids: CASTPGLISYGYTF. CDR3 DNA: TGTGCCAGCACCCCCGGGCTAATTAGCTATGGCTACACCTTC.

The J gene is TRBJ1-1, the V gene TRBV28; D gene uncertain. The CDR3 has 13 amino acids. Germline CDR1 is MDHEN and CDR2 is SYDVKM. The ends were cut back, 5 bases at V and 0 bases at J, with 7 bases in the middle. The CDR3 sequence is CASSLHMNTEAFF. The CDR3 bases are TGTGCCAGCAGTCTACACATGAACACTGAAGCTTTCTTT.

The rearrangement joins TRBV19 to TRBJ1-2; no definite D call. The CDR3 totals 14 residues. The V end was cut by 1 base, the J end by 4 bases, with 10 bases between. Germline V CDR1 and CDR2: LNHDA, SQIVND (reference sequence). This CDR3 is CASSIAAGGYGYTF. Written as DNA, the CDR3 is TGTGCCAGTAGTATAGCGGCAGGCGGCTATGGCTACACCTTC.

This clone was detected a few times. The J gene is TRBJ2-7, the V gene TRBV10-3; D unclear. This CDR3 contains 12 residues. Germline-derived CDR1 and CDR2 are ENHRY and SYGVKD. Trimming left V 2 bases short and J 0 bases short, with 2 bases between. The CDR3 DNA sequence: TGTGCCATCAGTGAGGGCTCCTACGAGCAGTACTTC. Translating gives CAISEGSYEQYF.

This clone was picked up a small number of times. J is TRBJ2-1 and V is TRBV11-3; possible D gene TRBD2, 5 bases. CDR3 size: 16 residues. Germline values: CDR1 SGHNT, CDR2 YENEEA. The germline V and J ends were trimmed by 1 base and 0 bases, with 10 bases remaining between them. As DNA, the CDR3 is TGTGCCAGCAGCTTAGTTGTAGCGTCCTCCTACAATGAGCAGTTCTTC. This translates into CASSLVVASSYNEQFF.

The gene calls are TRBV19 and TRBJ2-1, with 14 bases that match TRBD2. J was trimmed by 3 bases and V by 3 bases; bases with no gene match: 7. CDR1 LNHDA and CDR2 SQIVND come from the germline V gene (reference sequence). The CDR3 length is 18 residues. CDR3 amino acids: CASSIGPGTSGSYNEQFF. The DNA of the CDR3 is TGTGCCAGTAGTATTGGTCCCGGGACTAGCGGGAGCTACAATGAGCAGTTCTTC.

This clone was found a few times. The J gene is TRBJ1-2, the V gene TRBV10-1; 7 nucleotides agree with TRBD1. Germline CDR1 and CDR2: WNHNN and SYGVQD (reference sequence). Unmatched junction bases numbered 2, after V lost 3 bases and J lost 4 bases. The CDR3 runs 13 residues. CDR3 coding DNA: TGCGCCAGCAGTGAAACAGGGGTCTATGGCTACACCTTC. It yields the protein CASSETGVYGYTF.

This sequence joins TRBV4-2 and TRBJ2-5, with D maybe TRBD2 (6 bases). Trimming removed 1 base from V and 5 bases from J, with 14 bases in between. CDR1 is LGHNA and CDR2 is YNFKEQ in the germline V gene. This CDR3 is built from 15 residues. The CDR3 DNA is TGTGCCAGCAGCCAAGGTGTATCGGGAGAGGAGACCCAGTACTTC. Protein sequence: CASSQGVSGEETQYF.

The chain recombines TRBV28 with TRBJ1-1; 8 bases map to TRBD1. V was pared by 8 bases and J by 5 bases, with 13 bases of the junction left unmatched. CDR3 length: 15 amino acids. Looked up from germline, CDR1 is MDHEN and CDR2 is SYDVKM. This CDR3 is CASYGGTGGFTEAFF. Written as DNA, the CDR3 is TGTGCCAGCTATGGAGGGACAGGTGGGTTTACTGAAGCTTTCTTT. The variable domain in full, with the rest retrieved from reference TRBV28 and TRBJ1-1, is DVKVTQSSRYLVKRTGEKVFLECVQDMDHENMFWYRQDPGLGLRLIYFSYDVKMKEKGDIPEGYSVSREKKERFSLILESASTNQTSMYLCASYGGTGGFTEAFFGQGTRLTVV.

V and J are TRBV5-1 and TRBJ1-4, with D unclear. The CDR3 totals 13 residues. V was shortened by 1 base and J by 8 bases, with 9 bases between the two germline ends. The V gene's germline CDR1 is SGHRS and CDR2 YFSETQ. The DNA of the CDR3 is TGCGCCAGCAGCTTGAACGTCGGGGAAAAACTGTTTTTT. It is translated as CASSLNVGEKLFF.

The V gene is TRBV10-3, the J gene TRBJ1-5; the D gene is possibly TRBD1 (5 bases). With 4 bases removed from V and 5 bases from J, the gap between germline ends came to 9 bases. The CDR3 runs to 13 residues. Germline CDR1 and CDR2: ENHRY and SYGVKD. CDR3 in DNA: TGTGCCATCAGTGTTAGCAGGGATCAGCCCCAGCATTTT. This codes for CAISVSRDQPQHF.

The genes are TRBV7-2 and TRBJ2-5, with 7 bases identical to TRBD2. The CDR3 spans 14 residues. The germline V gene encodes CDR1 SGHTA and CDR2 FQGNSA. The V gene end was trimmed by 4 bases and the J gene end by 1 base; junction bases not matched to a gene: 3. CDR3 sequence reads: CASSSGTIQETQYF. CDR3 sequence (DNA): TGTGCCAGCAGCTCGGGGACTATCCAAGAGACCCAGTACTTC.

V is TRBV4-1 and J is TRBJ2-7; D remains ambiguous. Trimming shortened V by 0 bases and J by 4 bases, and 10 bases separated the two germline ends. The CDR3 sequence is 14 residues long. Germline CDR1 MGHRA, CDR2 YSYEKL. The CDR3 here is CASSQDPLKYEQYF. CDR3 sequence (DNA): TGCGCCAGCAGCCAAGATCCACTCAAATACGAGCAGTACTTC.

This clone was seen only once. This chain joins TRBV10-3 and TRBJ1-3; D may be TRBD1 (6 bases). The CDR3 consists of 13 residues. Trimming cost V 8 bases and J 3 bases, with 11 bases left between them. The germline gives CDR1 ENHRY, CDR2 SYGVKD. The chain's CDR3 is CAISGGVGNTIYF. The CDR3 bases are TGTGCCATCTCCGGGGGCGTTGGAAACACCATATATTTT.

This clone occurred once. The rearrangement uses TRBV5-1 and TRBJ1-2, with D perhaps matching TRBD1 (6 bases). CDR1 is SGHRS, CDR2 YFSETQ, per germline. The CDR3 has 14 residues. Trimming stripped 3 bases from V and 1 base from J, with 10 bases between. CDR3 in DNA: TGCGCCAGCAGCTCGGACAGCTTTAACTATGGCTACACCTTC. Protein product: CASSSDSFNYGYTF.

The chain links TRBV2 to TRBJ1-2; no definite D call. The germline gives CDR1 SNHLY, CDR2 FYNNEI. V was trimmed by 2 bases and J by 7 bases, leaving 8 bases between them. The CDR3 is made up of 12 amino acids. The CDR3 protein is CASSEQAAGYTF. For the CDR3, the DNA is TGTGCCAGCAGTGAACAGGCGGCTGGCTACACCTTC.

CDR3 sequence (DNA): TGTGCCAGCAGCCGGACCGACAGGATAAACACTGAAGCTTTCTTT. As protein: CASSRTDRINTEAFF. The rearrangement uses TRBV7-2 and TRBJ1-1; tentatively, D is TRBD1 (6 bases). Germline CDR1 is SGHTA and CDR2 is FQGNSA. Trimming pared 5 bases from V and 2 bases from J, leaving 15 bases between. The CDR3 runs 15 residues.

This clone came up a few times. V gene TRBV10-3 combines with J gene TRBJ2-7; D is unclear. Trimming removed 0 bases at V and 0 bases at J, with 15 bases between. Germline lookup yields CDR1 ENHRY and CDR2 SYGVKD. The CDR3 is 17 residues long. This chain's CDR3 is CAISESKFFPYSYEQYF. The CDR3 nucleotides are TGTGCCATCAGTGAGTCGAAATTCTTCCCCTACTCCTACGAGCAGTACTTC.

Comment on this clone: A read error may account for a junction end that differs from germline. CDR3 in amino acids: CASNEDLAGVTGELFF. The CDR3 nucleotides are TGTGCCAGCAATGAAGACCTAGCGGGAGTCACCGGGGAGCTGTTTTTT. V usage is TRBV2 and J usage is TRBJ2-2; TRBD2 matches 10 bases. The CDR3 covers 16 residues. Per the germline V gene, CDR1 is SNHLY and CDR2 is FYNNEI.

The CDR3 DNA follows: TGTGCCAGCAGCTGGGACGACAGGGGGCTCGATGAGCAGTTCTTC. Translated: CASSWDDRGLDEQFF. The rearrangement uses TRBV5-4 and TRBJ2-1; 10 positions match TRBD1. The CDR3 is made up of 15 amino acids. V shed 3 bases and J 8 bases; nucleotides not matched to a gene: 8. Looked up from germline, CDR1 is SGHNT and CDR2 is YYREEE (reference sequence).

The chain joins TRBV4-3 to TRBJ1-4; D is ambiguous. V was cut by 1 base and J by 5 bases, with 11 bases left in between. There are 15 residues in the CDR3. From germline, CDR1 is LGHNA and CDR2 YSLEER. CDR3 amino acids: CASSQARATNEKLFF. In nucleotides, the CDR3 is TGCGCCAGCAGCCAAGCACGGGCCACGAATGAAAAACTGTTTTTT.

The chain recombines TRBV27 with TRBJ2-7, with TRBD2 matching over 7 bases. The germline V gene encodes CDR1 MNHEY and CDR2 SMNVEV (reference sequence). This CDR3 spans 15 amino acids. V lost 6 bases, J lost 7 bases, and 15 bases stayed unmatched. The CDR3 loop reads CASSAGDGAREEQYF. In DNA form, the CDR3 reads TGTGCCAGCAGCGCGGGGGACGGGGCTAGAGAGGAGCAGTACTTC.

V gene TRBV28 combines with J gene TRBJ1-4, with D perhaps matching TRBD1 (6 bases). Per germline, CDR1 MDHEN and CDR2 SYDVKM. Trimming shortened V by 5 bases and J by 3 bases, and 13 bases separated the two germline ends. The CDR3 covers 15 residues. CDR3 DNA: TGTGCCAGCAGTGCACAACAGGGCTCTAATGAAAAACTGTTTTTT. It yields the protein CASSAQQGSNEKLFF.